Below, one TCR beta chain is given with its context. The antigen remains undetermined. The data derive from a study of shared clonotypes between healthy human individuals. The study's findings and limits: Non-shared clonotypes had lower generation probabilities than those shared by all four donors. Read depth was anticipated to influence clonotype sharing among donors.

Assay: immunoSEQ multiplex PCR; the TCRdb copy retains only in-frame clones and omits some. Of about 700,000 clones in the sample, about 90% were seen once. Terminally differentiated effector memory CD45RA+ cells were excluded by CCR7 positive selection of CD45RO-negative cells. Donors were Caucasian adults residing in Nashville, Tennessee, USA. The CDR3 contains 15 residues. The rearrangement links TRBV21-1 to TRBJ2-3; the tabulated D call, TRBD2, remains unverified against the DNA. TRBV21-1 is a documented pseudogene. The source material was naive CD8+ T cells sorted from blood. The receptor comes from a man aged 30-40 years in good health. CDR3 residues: CASSTPRGRTDTQYF. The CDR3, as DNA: TGTGCCAGCAGCACCCCCCGAGGGCGCACAGATACGCAGTATTTT.